A selection of T cell receptor beta chains follows, all from one sample in a study of cytomegalovirus exposure and HLA in healthy donors. This table comes from immunoSEQ multiplex PCR, and its TCRdb copy is limited to in-frame clones, with some not included. The table lists 200,000 or so clones, roughly 84% of them singletons. Sequenced sample: PBMCs. All receptors derive from a boy under 18 in good health and CMV-seronegative. CDR3s leave out the opening cysteine and the closing phenylalanine or tryptophan. The order of the fields is J gene, clone size, V gene, CDR3 protein. Clone size is shown for a subset of rows, as once, few, many or a class of expanded clone.

>TRBJ2-2|once|TRBV7-3
ASSLGGAQSGELF
>TRBJ1-2|-|TRBV7-9
ASSLGQGNGYT
>TRBJ2-7|-|TRBV27
ASRDSYEQY
>TRBJ1-5|-|TRBV6-1
ASSRSGKSNQPQH
>TRBJ1-5|-|TRBV18
ASSAQNSNQPQH
>TRBJ1-1|-|TRBV10-3
AVQGGTEAF
>TRBJ2-7|-|TRBV19
ASSMQGVDSSGYEQY
>TRBJ2-3|-|TRBV6-1
ASSEGVSGADTQY
>TRBJ1-2|-|TRBV29-1
SVGADYGYT
>TRBJ1-1|-|TRBV2
ASTSSREAF
>TRBJ2-3|few|TRBV7-3
ASSSHPGTSGGGTQY
>TRBJ2-1|-|TRBV4-3
ASSQVPTGTGVREQF
>TRBJ1-2|-|TRBV6-5
ASSYGQRTNYGYT
>TRBJ2-7|-|TRBV7-9
ASMPLGGPKLYEQY
>TRBJ1-2|-|TRBV4-3
ASSQTGTGPNYGYT
>TRBJ1-3|-|TRBV6-5
ASSYGAVSGNTIY
>TRBJ1-3|once|TRBV28
ASTQESGNTIY
>TRBJ2-3|-|TRBV15
ATSGRLPSGGTDTQY
>TRBJ1-6|-|TRBV7-9
ASSLDSLDSPLH
>TRBJ2-7|-|TRBV29-1
SVGTGVSYEQY
>TRBJ2-5|-|TRBV5-4
ASSYGSIEETQY
>TRBJ2-7|-|TRBV15
ATGTGGSSYEQY
>TRBJ1-4|-|TRBV27
ASSLSRGNEKLF
>TRBJ2-1|-|TRBV2
ASSVWTGNNEQF
>TRBJ2-1|-|TRBV7-2
ASSLGSGLNNEQF
>TRBJ1-6|-|TRBV27
ASSLRTGSNSPLH
>TRBJ2-3|few|TRBV21-1
ASSQEGGLAGVIADTQY